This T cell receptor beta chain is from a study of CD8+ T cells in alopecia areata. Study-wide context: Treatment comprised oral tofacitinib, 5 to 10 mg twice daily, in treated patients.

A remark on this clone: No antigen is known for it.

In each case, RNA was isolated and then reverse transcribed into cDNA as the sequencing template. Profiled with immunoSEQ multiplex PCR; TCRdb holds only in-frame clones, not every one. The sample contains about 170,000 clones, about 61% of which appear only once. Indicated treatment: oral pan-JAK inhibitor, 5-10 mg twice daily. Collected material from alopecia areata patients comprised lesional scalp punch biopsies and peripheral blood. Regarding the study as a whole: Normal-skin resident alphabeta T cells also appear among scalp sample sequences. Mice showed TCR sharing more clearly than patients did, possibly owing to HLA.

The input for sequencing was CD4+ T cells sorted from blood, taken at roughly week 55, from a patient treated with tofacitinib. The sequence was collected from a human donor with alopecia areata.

This chain's CDR3 is CSGSGGLTDTQYF. CDR3 DNA: TGCAGCGGAAGCGGGGGGCTCACAGATACGCAGTATTTT. This rearrangement joins TRBV29-1 to TRBJ2-3; 9 nucleotides agree with TRBD2. Trimming took 7 bases from V and 2 from J; bases not matched to a gene: 4. This CDR3 spans 13 amino acids. Per germline, CDR1 SQVTM and CDR2 ANQGSEA.